This TCR beta chain was sequenced in a study of blood T cell repertoires in COVID-19. Study in general: From the United States, Italy and Spain came samples of acute and convalescent COVID-19. From T cells, B-cell-depleted T cells, or PBMCs came the material, which was cDNA or gDNA.

Per the original data handling: Cell counts per sample came from amplifying reference gene primers. Using immunoSEQ multiplex PCR, the repertoire was profiled, and TCRdb retains in-frame clones only, with some absent. V and J calls and clone size are given by that table; D and trimming were obtained from the DNA. This repertoire shows approximately 260,000 clones, 75% to 90% found once; its top ten account for about 10%. Germline V gene sequence: CDR1 PRHDT, CDR2 FYEKMQ (reference sequence). V lost 2 bases and J lost 7, with 10 bases in between. The CDR3 extends over 13 amino acids. The TCR was taken from a woman aged 70 to 79 with acute or convalescent COVID-19. The chain links TRBV13 to TRBJ2-3; a possible D gene is TRBD2 (5 bases). The sequenced material came from peripheral blood. Written as DNA, the CDR3 is TGTGCCAGCAGCTTACCGGGGTCTAATACGCAGTATTTT. Amino acid sequence: CASSLPGSNTQYF.